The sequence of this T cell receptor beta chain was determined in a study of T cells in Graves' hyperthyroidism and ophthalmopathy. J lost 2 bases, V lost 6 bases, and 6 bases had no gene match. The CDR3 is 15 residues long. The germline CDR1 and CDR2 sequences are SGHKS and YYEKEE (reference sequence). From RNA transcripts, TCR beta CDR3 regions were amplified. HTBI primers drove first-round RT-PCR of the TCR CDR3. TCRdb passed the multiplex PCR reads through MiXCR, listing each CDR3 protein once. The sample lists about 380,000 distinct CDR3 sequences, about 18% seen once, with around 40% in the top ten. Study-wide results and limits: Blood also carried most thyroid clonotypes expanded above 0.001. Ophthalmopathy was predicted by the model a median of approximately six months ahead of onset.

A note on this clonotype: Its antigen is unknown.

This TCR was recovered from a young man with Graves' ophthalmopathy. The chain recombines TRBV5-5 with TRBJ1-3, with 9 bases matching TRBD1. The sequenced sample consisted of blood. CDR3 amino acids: CASMFRTGAGNTIYF. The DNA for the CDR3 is TGTGCCAGCATGTTCCGGACAGGGGCTGGAAACACCATATATTTT.